This TCR beta chain was sequenced during a study of blood T cell repertoires in COVID-19. For the study at large: Nucleic acid was either cDNA or gDNA, and it came from T cells, B-cell-depleted T cells, or PBMCs.

Produced via immunoSEQ multiplex PCR; TCRdb's table is partial and in-frame only. The data contain roughly 170,000 clones, approximately 85% of them seen just once; the ten biggest clones take up roughly 1.3%. Germline lookup yields CDR1 MNHNY and CDR2 SVGAGI (reference sequence). The CDR3 spans 14 residues. J gave up 6 bases and V 6 bases, and 10 bases lay outside the gene matches. Sequenced: peripheral blood. This rearrangement joins TRBV6-6 to TRBJ1-1; 7 nucleotides align to TRBD1. This sequence originates from a man in his 60s who had recovered from COVID-19. In DNA, the CDR3 is TGTGCCAGCAGAGTAGACAGGGAAGGCGCTGAAGCTTTCTTT. Encoded protein: CASRVDREGAEAFF.